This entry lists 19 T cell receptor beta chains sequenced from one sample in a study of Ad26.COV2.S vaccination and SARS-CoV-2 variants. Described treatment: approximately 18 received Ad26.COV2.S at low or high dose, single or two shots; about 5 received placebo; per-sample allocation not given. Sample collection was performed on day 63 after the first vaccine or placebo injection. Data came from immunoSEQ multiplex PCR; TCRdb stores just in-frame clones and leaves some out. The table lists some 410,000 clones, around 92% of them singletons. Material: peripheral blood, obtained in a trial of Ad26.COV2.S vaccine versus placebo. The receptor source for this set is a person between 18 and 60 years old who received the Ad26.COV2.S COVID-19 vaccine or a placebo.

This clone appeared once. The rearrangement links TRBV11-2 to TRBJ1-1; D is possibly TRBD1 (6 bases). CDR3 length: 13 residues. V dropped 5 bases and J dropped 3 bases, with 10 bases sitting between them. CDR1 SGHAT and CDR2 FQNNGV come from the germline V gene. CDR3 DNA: TGTGCCAGCAGCCCCCAGGGGTACACTGAAGCTTTCTTT. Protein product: CASSPQGYTEAFF.

In nucleotides, the CDR3 is TGTGCCAGCAGTTACTCGATGTCGGGCACCTACGAGCAGTACTTC. It specifies CASSYSMSGTYEQYF. This rearrangement joins TRBV6-5 to TRBJ2-7; D call uncertain. The CDR3 sequence is 15 residues long. Germline CDR1 MNHEY, CDR2 SVGAGI. With 0 bases removed from V and 2 bases from J, the gap between germline ends came to 11 bases.

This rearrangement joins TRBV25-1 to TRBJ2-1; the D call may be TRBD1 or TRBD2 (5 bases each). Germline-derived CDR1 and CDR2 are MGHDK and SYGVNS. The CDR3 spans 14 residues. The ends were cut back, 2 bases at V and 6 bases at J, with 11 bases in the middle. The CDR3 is CASSEVGARNEQFF. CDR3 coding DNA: TGTGCCAGCAGTGAAGTCGGGGCACGCAATGAGCAGTTCTTC.

The CDR3 sequence: CASTPEGLGTEAFF. The CDR3 DNA follows: TGTGCCAGCACCCCAGAGGGGTTGGGCACTGAAGCTTTCTTT. The chain combines TRBV2 with TRBJ1-1; possible D gene TRBD1, 5 bases. Germline CDR1 and CDR2: SNHLY and FYNNEI. Trimming cost V 7 bases and J 4 bases, with 16 bases left between them. The CDR3 loop spans 14 amino acids.

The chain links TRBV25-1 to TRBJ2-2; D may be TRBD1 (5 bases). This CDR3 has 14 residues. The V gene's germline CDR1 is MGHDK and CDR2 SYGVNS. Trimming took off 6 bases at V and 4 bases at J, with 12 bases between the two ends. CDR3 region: CASRGLRGTGELFF. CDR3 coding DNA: TGTGCCAGCAGGGGCCTAAGGGGCACCGGGGAGCTGTTTTTT.

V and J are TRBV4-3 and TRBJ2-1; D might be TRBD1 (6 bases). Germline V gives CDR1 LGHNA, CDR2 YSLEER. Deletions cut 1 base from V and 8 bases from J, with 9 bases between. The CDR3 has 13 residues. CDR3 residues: CASSQGGRDEQFF. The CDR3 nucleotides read TGCGCCAGCAGCCAAGGGGGGCGGGATGAGCAGTTCTTC.

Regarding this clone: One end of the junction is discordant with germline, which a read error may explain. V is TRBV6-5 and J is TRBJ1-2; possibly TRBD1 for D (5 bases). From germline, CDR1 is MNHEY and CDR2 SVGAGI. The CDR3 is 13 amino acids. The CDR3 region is CASSDSGYYGYTF. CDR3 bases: TGTGCCAGCAGTGACTCAGGGTACTATGGCTACACCTTC.

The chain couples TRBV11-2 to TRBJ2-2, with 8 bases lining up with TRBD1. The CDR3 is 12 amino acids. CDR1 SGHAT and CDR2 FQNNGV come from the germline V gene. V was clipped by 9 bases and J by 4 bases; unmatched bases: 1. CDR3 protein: CASTGGTGELFF. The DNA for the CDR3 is TGTGCCAGTACAGGGGGCACCGGGGAGCTGTTTTTT.

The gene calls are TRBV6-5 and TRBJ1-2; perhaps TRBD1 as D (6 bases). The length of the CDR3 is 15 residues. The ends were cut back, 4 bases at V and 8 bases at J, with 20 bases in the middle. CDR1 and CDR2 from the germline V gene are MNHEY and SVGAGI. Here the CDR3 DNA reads TGTGCCAGCAGTTCCGCCGATTTGGGGGCTGACGGCTACACCTTC. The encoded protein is CASSSADLGADGYTF.

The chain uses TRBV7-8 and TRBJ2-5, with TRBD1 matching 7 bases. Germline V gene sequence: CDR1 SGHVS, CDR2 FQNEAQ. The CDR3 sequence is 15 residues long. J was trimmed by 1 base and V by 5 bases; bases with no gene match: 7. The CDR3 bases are TGTGCCAGCAGCGCAAACAGGGGCCCCCAAGAGACCCAGTACTTC. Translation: CASSANRGPQETQYF.

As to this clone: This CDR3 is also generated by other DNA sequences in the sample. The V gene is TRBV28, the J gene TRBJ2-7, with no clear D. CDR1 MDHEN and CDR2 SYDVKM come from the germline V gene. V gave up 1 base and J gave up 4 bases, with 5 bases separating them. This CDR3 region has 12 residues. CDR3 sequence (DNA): TGTGCCAGCAGTTTATCAGGTTACGAGCAGTACTTC. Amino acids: CASSLSGYEQYF.

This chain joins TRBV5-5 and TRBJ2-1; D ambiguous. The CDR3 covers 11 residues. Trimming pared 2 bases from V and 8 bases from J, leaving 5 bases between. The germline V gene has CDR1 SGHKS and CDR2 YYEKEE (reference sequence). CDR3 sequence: CASSFIYEQFF. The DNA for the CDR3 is TGTGCCAGCAGCTTTATCTATGAGCAGTTCTTC.

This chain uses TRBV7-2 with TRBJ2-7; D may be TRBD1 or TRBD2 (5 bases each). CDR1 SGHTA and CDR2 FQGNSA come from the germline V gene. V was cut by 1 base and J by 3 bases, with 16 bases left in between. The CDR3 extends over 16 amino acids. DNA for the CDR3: TGTGCCAGCAGCTTAGGGTTCGGCAGGGAGAGCTACGAGCAGTACTTC. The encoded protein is CASSLGFGRESYEQYF.

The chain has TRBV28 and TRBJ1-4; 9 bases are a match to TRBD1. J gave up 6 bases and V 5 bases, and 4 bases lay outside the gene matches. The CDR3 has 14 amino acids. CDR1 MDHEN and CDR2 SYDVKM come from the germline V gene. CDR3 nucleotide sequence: TGTGCCAGCAGTCCGACAGGGGGGGATGAAAAACTGTTTTTT. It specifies CASSPTGGDEKLFF.

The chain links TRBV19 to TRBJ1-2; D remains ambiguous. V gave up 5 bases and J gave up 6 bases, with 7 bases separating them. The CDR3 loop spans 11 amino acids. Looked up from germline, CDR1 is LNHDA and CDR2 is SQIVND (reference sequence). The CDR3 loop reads CASSRWDGYTF. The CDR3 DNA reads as TGTGCCAGTAGTCGTTGGGATGGCTACACCTTC. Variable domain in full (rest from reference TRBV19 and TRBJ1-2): DGGITQSPKYLFRKEGQNVTLSCEQNLNHDAMYWYRQDPGQGLRLIYYSQIVNDFQKGDIAEGYSVSREKKESFPLTVTSAQKNPTAFYLCASSRWDGYTFGSGTRLTVV.

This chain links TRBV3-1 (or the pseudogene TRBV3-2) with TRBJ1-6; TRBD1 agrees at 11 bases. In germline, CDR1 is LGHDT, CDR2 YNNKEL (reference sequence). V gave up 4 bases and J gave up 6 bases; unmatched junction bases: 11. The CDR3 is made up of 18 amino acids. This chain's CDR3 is CASSPRTGGRSGNSPLHF. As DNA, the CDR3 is TGTGCCAGCAGCCCCAGGACAGGGGGCAGATCGGGTAATTCACCCCTCCACTTT.

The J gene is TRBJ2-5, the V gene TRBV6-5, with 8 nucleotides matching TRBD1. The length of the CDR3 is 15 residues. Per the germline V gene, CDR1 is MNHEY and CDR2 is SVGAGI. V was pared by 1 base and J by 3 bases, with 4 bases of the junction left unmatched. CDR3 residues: CASSYYTDREETQYF. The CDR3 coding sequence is TGTGCCAGCAGTTACTACACGGACAGGGAAGAGACCCAGTACTTC.

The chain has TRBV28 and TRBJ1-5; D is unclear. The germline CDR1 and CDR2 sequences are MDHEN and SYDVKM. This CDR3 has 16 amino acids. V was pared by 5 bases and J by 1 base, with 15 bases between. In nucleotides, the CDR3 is TGTGCCAGCAGTCCAACACTCTGGTTGAGCAATCAGCCCCAGCATTTT. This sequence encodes CASSPTLWLSNQPQHF. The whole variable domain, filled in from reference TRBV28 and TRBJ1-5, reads DVKVTQSSRYLVKRTGEKVFLECVQDMDHENMFWYRQDPGLGLRLIYFSYDVKMKEKGDIPEGYSVSREKKERFSLILESASTNQTSMYLCASSPTLWLSNQPQHFGDGTRLSIL.

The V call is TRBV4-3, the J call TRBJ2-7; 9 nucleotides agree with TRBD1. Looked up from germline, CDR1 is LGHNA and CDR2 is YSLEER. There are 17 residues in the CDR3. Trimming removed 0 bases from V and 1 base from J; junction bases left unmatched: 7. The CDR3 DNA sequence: TGCGCCAGCAGCCAAGACTCAGGACAGGGGAGTTCCTACGAGCAGTACTTC. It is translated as CASSQDSGQGSSYEQYF.